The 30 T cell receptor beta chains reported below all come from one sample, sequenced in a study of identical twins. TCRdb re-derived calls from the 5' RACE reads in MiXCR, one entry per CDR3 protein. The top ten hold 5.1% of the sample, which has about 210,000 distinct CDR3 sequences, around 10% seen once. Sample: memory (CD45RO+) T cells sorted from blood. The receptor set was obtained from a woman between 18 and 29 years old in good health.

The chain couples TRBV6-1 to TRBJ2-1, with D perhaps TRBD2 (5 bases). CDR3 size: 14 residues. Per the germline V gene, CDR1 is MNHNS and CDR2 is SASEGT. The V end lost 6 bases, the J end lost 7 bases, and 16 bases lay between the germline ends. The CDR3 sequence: CASRDLSRLNEQFF. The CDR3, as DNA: TGTGCCAGCAGGGACTTAAGCAGGTTAAATGAGCAGTTCTTC.

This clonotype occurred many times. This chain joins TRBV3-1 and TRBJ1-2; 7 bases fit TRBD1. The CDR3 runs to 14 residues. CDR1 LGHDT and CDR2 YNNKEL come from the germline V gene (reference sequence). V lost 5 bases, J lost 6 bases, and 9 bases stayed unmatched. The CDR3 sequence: CASSFTGAQNGYTF. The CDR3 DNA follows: TGTGCCAGCAGCTTTACAGGGGCGCAAAATGGCTACACCTTC.

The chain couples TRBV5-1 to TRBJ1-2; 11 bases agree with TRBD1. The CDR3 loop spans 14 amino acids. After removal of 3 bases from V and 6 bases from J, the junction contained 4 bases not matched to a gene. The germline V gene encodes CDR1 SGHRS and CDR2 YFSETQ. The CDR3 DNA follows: TGCGCCAGCAGCTGGGACAGGGGGAGGCATGGCTACACCTTC. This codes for CASSWDRGRHGYTF.

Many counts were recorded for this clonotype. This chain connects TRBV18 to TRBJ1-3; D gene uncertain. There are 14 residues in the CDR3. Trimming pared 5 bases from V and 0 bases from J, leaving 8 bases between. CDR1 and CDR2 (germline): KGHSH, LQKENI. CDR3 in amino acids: CASSGSSSGNTIYF. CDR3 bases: TGTGCCAGCTCAGGCTCAAGCTCTGGAAACACCATATATTTT.

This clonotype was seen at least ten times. The chain's CDR3 is CACELSQIAKNIQYF. CDR3 nucleotides: TGTGCCTGCGAATTAAGCCAGATAGCCAAAAACATTCAGTACTTC. The V gene is TRBV30, the J gene TRBJ2-4; D is uncertain. The length of the CDR3 is 15 residues. The V gene lost 6 bases and the J gene lost 0 bases, with 15 bases spanning the gap. The germline gives CDR1 GTSNPN, CDR2 SVGIG (reference sequence).

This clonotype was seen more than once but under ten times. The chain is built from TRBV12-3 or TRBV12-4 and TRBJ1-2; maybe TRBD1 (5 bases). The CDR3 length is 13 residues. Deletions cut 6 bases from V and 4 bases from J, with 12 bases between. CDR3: CASSDQGLYGYTF. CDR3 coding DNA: TGTGCCAGCAGCGACCAGGGTCTCTATGGCTACACCTTC.

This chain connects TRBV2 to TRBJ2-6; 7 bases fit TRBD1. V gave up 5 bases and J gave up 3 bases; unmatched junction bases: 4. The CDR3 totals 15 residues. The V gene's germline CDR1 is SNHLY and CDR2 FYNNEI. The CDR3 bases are TGTGCCAGCAGTCCAGGGGGTTTTGGGGCCAACGTCCTGACTTTC. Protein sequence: CASSPGGFGANVLTF. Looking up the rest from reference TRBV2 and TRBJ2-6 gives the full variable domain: EPEVTQTPSHQVTQMGQEVILRCVPISNHLYFYWYRQILGQKVEFLVSFYNNEISEKSEIFDDQFSVERPDGSNFTLKIRSTKLEDSAMYFCASSPGGFGANVLTFGAGSRLTVL.

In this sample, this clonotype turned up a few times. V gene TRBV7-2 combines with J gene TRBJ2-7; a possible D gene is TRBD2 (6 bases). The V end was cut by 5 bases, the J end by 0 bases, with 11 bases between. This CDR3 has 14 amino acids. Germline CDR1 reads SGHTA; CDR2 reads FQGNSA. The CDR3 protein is CASSIAGLSYEQYF. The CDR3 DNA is TGTGCCAGCAGCATCGCGGGACTCTCCTACGAGCAGTACTTC.

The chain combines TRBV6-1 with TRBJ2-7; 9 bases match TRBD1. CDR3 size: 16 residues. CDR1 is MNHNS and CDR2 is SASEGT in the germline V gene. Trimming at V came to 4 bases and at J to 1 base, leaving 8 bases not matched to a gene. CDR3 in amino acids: CASSVIQGAISYEQYF. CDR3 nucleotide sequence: TGTGCCAGCAGTGTCATACAGGGGGCAATTTCCTACGAGCAGTACTTC.

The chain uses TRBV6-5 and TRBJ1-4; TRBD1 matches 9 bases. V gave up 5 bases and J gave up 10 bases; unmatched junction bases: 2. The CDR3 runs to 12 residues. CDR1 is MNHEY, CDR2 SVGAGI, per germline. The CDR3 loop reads CASSGQGRKLFF. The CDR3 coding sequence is TGTGCCAGCAGTGGACAGGGGAGAAAACTGTTTTTT.

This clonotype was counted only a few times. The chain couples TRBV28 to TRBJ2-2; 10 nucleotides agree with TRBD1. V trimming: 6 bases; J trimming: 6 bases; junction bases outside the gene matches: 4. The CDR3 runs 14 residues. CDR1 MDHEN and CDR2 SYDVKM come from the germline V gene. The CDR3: CASRPGQGAGELFF. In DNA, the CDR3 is TGTGCCAGCAGACCCGGACAGGGGGCCGGGGAGCTGTTTTTT.

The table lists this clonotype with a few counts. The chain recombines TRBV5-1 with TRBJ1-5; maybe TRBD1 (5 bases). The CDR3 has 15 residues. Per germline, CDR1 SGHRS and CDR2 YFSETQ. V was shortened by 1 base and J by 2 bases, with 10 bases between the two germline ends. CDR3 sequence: CASSLSTGGNQPQHF. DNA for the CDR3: TGCGCCAGCAGCTTGTCGACGGGGGGCAATCAGCCCCAGCATTTT.

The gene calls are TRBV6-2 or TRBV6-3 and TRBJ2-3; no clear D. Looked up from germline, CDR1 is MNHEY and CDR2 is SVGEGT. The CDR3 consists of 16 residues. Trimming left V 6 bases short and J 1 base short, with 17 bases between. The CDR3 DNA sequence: TGTGCCAGCAGACCCCACCTACGAATCGGCACAGATACGCAGTATTTT. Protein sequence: CASRPHLRIGTDTQYF.

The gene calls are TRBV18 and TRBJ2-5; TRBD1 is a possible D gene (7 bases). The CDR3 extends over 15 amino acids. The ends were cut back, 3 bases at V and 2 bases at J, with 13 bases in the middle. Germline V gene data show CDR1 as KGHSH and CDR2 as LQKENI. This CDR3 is CASSPQGGIQETQYF. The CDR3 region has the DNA TGTGCCAGCTCACCGCAGGGGGGAATACAAGAGACCCAGTACTTC.

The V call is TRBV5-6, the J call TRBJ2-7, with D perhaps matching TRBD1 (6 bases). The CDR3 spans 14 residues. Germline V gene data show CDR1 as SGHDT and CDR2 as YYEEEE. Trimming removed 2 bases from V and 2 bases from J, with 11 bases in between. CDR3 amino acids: CASSFGQSPYEQYF. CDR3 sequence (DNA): TGTGCCAGCAGCTTCGGACAGTCCCCCTACGAGCAGTACTTC. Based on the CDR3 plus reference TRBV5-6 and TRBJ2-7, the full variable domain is DAGVTQSPTHLIKTRGQQVTLRCSPKSGHDTVSWYQQALGQGPQFIFQYYEEEERQRGNFPDRFSGHQFPNYSSELNVNALLLGDSALYLCASSFGQSPYEQYFGPGTRLTVT.

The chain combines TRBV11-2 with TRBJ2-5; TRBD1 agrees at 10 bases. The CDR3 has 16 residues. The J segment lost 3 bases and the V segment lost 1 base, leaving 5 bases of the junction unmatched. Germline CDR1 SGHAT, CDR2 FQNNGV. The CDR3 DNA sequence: TGTGCCAGCAGCTTAGTGACAGGGGGCGGGAAAGAGACCCAGTACTTC. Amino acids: CASSLVTGGGKETQYF.

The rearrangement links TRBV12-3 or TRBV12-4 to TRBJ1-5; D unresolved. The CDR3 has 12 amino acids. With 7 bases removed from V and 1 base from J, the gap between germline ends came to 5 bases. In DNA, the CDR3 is TGTGCCAGCACGGTCAGCAATCAGCCCCAGCATTTT. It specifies CASTVSNQPQHF.

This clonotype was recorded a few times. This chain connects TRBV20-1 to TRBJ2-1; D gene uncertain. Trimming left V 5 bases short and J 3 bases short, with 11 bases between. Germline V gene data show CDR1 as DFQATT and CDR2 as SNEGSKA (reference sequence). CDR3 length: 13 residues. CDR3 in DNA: TGCAGTGCTGGAAGACTTGACTACAATGAGCAGTTCTTC. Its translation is CSAGRLDYNEQFF.

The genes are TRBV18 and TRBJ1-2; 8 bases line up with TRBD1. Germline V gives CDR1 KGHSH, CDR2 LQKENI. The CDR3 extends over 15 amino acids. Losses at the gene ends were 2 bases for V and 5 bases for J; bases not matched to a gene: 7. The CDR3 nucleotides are TGTGCCAGCTCACCAATGACAGGGGTCTCATATGGCTACACCTTC. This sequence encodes CASSPMTGVSYGYTF.

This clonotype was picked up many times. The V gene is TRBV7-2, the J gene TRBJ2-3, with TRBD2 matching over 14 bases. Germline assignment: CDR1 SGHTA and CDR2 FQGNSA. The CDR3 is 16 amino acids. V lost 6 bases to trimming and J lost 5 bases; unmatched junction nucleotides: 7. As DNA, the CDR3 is TGTGCCAGCAGTCGACTAGCGGGAGGGCAGGGAGATACGCAGTATTTT. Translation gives CASSRLAGGQGDTQYF.

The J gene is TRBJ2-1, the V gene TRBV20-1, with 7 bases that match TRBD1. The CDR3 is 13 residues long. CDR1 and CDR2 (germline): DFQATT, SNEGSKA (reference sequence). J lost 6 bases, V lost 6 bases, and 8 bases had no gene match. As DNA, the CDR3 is TGCAGTGCCTATTATCCAGGGGGCAATGAGCAGTTCTTC. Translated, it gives CSAYYPGGNEQFF.

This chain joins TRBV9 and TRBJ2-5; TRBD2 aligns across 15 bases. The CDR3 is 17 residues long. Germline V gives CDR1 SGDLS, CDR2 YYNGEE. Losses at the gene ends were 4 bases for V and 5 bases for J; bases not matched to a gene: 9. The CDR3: CASSTGLAGGPSETQYF. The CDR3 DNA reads TGTGCCAGCAGCACCGGACTAGCGGGAGGGCCGTCGGAGACCCAGTACTTC.

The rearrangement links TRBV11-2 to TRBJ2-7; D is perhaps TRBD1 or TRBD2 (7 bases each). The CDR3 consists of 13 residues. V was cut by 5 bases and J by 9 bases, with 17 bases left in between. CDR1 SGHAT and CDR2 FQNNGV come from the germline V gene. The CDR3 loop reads CASSKPGGGWQYF. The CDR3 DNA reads TGTGCCAGCAGCAAGCCAGGGGGGGGGTGGCAGTACTTC. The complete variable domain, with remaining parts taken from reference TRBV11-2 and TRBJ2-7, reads EAGVAQSPRYKIIEKRQSVAFWCNPISGHATLYWYQQILGQGPKLLIQFQNNGVVDDSQLPKDRFSAERLKGVDSTLKIQPAKLEDSAVYLCASSKPGGGWQYFGPGTRLTVT.

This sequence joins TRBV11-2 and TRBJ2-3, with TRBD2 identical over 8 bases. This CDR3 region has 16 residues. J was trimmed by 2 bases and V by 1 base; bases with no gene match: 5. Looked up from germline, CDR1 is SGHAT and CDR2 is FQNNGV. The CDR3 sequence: CASSLAAGGNTDTQYF. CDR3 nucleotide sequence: TGTGCCAGCAGCTTAGCCGCGGGAGGAAACACAGATACGCAGTATTTT.

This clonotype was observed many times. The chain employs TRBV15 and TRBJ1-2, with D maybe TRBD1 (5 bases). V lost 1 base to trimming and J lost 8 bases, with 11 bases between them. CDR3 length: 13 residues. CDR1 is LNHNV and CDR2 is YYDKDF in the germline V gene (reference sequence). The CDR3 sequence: CATSRGTSGGYTF. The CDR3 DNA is TGTGCCACCAGCAGAGGGACATCCGGGGGCTACACCTTC.

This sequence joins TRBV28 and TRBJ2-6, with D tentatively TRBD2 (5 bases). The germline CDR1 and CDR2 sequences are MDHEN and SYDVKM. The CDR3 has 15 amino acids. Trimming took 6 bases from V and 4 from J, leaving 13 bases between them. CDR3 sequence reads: CASRRATSGANVLTF. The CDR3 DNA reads TGTGCCAGCAGGAGGGCTACCTCCGGGGCCAACGTCCTGACTTTC.

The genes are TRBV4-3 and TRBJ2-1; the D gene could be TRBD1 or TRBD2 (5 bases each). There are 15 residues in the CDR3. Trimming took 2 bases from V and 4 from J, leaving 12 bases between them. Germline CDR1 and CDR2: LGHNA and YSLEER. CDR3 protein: CASSQQGPGYNEQFF. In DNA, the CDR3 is TGCGCCAGCAGCCAACAGGGACCGGGATACAATGAGCAGTTCTTC.

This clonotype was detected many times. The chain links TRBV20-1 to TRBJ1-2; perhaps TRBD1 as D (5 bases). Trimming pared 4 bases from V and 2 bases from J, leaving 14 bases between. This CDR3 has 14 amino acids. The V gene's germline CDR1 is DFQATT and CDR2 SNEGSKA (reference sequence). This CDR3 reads CSAKKGRWNYGYTF. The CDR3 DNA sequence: TGCAGTGCTAAAAAGGGACGCTGGAACTATGGCTACACCTTC.

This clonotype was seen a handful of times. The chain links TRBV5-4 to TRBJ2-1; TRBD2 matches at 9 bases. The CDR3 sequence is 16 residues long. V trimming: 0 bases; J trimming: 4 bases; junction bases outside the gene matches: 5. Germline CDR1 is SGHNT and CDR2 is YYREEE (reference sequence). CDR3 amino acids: CASSLAGLAGYNEQFF. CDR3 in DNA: TGTGCCAGCAGCTTGGCAGGGCTAGCGGGGTACAATGAGCAGTTCTTC. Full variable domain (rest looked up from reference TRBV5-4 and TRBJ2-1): ETGVTQSPTHLIKTRGQQVTLRCSSQSGHNTVSWYQQALGQGPQFIFQYYREEENGRGNFPPRFSGLQFPNYSSELNVNALELDDSALYLCASSLAGLAGYNEQFFGPGTRLTVL.

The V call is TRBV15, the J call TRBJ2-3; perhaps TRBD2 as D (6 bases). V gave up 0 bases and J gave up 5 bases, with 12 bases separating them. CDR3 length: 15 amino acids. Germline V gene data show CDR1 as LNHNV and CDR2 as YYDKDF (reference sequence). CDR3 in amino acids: CATSREPGLQDTQYF. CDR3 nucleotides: TGTGCCACCAGCAGAGAGCCGGGACTTCAAGATACGCAGTATTTT.